This TCR beta chain is from a study of blood T cell repertoires in COVID-19. Overall study: There were acute and convalescent COVID-19 samples, and they came from the United States, Italy and Spain. In each case, the material was cDNA or gDNA derived from T cells, B-cell-depleted T cells, or PBMCs.

Trimming cost V 4 bases and J 6 bases; bases outside gene matches: 17. Looked up from germline, CDR1 is LGHDT and CDR2 is YNNKEL (reference sequence). There are 18 residues in the CDR3. Per the original methods: Amplification of reference gene primers provided the estimated nucleated cell counts. Some clones are missing from TCRdb's copy, which holds only in-frame ones; the method was immunoSEQ multiplex PCR. The DNA was the basis for D and trimming; V, J and clone size are from that table. The table has approximately 200,000 clones, approximately 90% seen once; the top ten hold 9% to 12%. The sequencing input was PBMCs or T cells enriched from blood (not recorded which). The chain links TRBV3-1 (or the pseudogene TRBV3-2) to TRBJ1-4; 7 bases align to TRBD1. The TCR sequence derives from a man aged 18 to 35 with acute COVID-19. The CDR3 region has the DNA TGTGCCAGCAGCCCCGGATGGGGGACCGGGACAGCCCATGAAAAACTGTTTTTT. Its protein product is CASSPGWGTGTAHEKLFF.